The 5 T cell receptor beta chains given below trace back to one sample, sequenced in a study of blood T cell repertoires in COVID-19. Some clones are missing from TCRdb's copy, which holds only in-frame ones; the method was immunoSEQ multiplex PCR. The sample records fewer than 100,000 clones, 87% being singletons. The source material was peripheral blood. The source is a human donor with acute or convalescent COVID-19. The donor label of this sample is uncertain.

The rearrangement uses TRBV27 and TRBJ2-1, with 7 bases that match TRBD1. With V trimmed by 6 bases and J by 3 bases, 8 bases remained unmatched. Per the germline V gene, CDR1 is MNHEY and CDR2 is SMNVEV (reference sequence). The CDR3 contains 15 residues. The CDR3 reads CASRVRQGIYNEQFF. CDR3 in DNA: TGTGCCAGCAGAGTTCGACAGGGCATCTACAATGAGCAGTTCTTC.

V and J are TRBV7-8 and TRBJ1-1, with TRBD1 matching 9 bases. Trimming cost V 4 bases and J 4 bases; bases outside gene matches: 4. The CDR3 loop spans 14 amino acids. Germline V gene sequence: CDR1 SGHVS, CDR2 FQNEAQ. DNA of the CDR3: TGTGCCAGCAGCTCCACAGGGGGCATCACTGAAGCTTTCTTT. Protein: CASSSTGGITEAFF.

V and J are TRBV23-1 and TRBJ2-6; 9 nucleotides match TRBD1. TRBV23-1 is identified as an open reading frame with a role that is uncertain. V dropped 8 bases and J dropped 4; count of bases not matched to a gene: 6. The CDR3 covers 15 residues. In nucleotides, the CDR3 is TGCGCCAGCGGCGGGACAGGGACCGGGGCCAACGTCCTGACTTTC. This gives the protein CASGGTGTGANVLTF.

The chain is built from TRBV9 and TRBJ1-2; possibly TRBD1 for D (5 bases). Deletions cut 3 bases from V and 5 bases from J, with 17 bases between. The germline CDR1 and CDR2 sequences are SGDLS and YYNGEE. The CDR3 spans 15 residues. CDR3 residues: CASSGEGLSGYGYTF. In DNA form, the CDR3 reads TGTGCCAGCAGCGGTGAAGGCCTTTCAGGGTATGGCTACACCTTC.

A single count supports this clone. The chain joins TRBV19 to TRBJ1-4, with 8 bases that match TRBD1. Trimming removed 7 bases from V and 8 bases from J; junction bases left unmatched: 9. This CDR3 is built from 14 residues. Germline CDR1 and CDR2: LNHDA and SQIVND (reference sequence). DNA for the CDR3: TGTGCCAGTAAATCAGGGGGCGTCGGCGAAAAACTGTTTTTT. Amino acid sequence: CASKSGGVGEKLFF.